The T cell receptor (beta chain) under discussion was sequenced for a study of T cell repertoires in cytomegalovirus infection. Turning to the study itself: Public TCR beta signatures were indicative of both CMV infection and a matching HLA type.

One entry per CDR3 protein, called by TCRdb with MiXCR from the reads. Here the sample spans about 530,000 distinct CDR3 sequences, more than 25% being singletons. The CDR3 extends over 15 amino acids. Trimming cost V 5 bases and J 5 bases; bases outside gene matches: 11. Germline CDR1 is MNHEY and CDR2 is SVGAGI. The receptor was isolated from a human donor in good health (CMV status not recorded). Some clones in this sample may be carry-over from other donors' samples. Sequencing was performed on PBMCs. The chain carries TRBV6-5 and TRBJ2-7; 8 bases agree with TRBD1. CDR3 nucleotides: TGTGCCAGCAGTGGGACCGGGACAGGACATAACGAGCAGTACTTC. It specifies CASSGTGTGHNEQYF.